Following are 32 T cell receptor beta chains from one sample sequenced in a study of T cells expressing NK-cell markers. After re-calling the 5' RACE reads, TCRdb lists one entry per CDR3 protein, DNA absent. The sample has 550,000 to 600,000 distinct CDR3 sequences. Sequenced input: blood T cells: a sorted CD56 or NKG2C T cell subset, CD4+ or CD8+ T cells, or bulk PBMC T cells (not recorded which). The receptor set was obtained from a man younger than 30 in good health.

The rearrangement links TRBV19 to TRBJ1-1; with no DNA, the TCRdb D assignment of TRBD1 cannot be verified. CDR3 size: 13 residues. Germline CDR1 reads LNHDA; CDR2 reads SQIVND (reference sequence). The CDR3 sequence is CASVTQGNTEAFF. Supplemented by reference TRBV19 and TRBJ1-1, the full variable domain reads DGGITQSPKYLFRKEGQNVTLSCEQNLNHDAMYWYRQDPGQGLRLIYYSQIVNDFQKGDIAEGYSVSREKKESFPLTVTSAQKNPTAFYLCASVTQGNTEAFFGQGTRLTVV.

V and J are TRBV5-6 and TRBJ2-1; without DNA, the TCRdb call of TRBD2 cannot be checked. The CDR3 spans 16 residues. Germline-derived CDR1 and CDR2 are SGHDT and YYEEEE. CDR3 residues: CASSVPTSGRVYEQFF.

CDR3 loop: CASTRDRGLGANVLTF. The rearrangement links TRBV28 to TRBJ2-6; TCRdb proposes TRBD1, but this gene call is untestable without DNA. Germline assignment: CDR1 MDHEN and CDR2 SYDVKM. CDR3 length: 16 residues. Full variable domain (missing parts from reference TRBV28 and TRBJ2-6): DVKVTQSSRYLVKRTGEKVFLECVQDMDHENMFWYRQDPGLGLRLIYFSYDVKMKEKGDIPEGYSVSREKKERFSLILESASTNQTSMYLCASTRDRGLGANVLTFGAGSRLTVL.

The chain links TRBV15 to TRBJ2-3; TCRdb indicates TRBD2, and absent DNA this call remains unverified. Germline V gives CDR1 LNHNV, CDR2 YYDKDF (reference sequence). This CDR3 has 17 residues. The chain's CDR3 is CATSRENIGTLEDTQYF.

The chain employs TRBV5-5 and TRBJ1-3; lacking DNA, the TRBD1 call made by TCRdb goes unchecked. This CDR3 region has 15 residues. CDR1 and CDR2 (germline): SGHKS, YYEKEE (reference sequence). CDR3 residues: CASKGDSFSGNTIYF. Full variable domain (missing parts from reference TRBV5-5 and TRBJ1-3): DAGVTQSPTHLIKTRGQQVTLRCSPISGHKSVSWYQQVLGQGPQFIFQYYEKEERGRGNFPDRFSARQFPNYSSELNVNALLLGDSALYLCASKGDSFSGNTIYFGEGSWLTVV.

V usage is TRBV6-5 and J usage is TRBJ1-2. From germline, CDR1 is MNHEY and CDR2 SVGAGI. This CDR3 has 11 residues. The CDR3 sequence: CASRDGGGYTF.

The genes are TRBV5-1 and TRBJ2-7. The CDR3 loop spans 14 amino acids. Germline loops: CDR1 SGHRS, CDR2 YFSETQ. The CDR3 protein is CASSLSGSSYEQYF.

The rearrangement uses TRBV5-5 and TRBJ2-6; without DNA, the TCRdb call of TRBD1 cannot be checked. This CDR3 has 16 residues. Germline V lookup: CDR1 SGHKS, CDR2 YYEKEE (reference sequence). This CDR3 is CASSLSWATGANVLTF.

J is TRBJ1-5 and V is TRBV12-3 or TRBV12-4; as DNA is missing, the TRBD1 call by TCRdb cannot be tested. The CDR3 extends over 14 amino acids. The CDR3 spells CASRQGASNQPQHF.

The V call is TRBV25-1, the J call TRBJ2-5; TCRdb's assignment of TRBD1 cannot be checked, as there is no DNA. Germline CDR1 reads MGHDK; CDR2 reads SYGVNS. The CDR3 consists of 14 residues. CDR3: CASTAPGQGETQYF.

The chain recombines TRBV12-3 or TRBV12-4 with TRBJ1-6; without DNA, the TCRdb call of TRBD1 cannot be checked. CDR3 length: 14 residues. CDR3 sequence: CASSFDRRDSPLHF.

The CDR3 protein is CASSIMGGNSPLHF. The chain recombines TRBV12-3 or TRBV12-4 with TRBJ1-6; as DNA is missing, the TRBD1 call by TCRdb cannot be tested. The CDR3 is 14 residues long.

The CDR3 loop reads CASSQDAPRRGATSTDTQYF. V is TRBV4-3 and J is TRBJ2-3; TCRdb returns TRBD1, unconfirmable since there is no DNA. The CDR3 spans 20 residues. Per germline, CDR1 LGHNA and CDR2 YSLEER.

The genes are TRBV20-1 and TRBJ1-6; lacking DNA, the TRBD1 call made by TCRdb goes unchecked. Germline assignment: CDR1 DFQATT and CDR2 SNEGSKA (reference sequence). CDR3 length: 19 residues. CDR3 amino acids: CSARDGGQGASTYNSPLHF.

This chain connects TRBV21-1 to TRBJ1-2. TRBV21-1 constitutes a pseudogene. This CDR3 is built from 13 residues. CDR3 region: CASSKAGVYGYTF.

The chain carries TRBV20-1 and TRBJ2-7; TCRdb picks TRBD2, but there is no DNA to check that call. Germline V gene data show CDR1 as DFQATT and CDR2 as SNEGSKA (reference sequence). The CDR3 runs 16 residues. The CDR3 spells CSARDHSGRAPGEQYF.

The CDR3: CAWSLEGTGELFF. The rearrangement links TRBV30 to TRBJ2-2; TCRdb proposes TRBD2, but this gene call is untestable without DNA. Germline CDR1 reads GTSNPN; CDR2 reads SVGIG (reference sequence). CDR3 length: 13 residues.

CDR3 residues: CSAGAIAGHSYEQYF. The chain recombines TRBV29-1 with TRBJ2-7; absent DNA, TCRdb's TRBD2 call cannot be checked. This CDR3 is built from 15 residues. The germline V gene encodes CDR1 SQVTM and CDR2 ANQGSEA.

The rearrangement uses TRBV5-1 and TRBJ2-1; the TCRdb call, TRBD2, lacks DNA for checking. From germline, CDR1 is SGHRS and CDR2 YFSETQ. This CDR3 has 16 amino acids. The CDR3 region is CASSLVTGLASNEQFF. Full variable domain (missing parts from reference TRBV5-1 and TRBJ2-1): KAGVTQTPRYLIKTRGQQVTLSCSPISGHRSVSWYQQTPGQGLQFLFEYFSETQRNKGNFPGRFSGRQFSNSRSEMNVSTLELGDSALYLCASSLVTGLASNEQFFGPGTRLTVL.

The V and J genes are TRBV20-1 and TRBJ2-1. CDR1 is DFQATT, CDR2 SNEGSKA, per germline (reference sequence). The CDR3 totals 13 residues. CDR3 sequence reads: CSASYTGNNEQFF.

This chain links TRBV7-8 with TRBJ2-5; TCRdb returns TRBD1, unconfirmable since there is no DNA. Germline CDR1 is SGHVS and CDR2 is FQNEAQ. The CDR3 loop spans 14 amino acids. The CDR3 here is CASSDQGVQETQYF.

The CDR3 loop is CASSQVGPGLSEQYF. J is TRBJ2-7 and V is TRBV4-3; TCRdb's assignment of TRBD2 cannot be checked, as there is no DNA. The CDR3 sequence is 15 residues long. Germline V gene data show CDR1 as LGHNA and CDR2 as YSLEER.

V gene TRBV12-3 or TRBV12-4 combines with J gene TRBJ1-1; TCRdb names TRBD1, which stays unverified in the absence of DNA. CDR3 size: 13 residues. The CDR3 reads CASSLRTHRGAFF.

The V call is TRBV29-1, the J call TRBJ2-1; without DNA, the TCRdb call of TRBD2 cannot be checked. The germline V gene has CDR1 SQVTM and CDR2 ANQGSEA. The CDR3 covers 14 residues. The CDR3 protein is CSVASGSVANEQFF.

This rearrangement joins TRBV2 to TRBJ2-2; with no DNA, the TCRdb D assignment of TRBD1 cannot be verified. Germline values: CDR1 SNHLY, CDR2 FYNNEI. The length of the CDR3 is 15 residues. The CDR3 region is CASSRTGTNTGELFF.

This CDR3 reads CAIRTRADTQYF. The V call is TRBV10-3, the J call TRBJ2-3; the D gene TCRdb calls, TRBD1, cannot be checked with no DNA. Germline V gene sequence: CDR1 ENHRY, CDR2 SYGVKD. CDR3 length equals 12 residues.

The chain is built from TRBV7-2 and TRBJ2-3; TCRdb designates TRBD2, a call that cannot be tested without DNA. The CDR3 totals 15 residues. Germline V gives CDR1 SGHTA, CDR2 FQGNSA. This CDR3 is CASSLGGSGYDTQYF.

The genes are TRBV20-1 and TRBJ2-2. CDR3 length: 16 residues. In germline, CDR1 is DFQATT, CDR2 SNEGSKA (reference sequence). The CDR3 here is CSASHFSTSPTGELFF.

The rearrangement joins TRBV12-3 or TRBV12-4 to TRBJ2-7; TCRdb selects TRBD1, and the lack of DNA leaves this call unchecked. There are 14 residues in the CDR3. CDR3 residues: CASTKGTGAYEQYF.

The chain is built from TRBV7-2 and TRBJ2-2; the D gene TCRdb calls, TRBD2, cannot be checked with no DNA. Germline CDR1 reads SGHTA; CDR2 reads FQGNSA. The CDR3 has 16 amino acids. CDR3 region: CASSLNGLAGTGELFF.

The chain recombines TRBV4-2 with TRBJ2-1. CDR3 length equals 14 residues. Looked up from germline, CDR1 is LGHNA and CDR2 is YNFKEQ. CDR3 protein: CASSQEWLGHEQFF.

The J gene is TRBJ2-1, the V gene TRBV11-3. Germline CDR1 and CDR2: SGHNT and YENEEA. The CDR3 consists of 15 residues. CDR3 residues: CASSLTASASNEQFF.